Reported below is one TCR beta chain. What it recognizes is unknown. TCRdb's table, derived via immunoSEQ multiplex PCR, lists solely in-frame clones and lacks some. The sample includes roughly 38,000 clones, 88% of them seen just once. The data derive from a study of T cell clonotyping in hematopoietic cell transplantation. The length of the CDR3 is 13 residues. CDR1 SGHRS and CDR2 YFSETQ come from the germline V gene. Trimming cost V 0 bases and J 0 bases, with 4 bases left between them. Study conclusions and caveats: Higher Inverse Simpson Index values in graft donor and pretransplant recipient predicted broader posttransplant TCR diversity. Cells were unsorted, so CD4 and CD8 contributions were not separated. Pathologically expanded recipient clonotypes increased progressively from day 30 to day 180 as diversity fell.

This sequence joins TRBV5-1 and TRBJ2-7; the D is unclear. The specimen was peripheral blood mononuclear cells. This clonotype originated in a middle-aged woman in good health. Some clones in this sample may be carry-over from other donors' samples. CDR3 amino acids: CASSLDNSYEQYF. The CDR3 DNA reads TGCGCCAGCAGCTTGGATAACTCCTACGAGCAGTACTTC.